This is a list of T cell receptor beta chains from one sample in a study of OX40 agonist ivuxolimab in advanced cancers. Assay: immunoSEQ multiplex PCR; the TCRdb copy retains only in-frame clones and omits some. The table lists 60,000 or so clones, more than 70% of them singletons. The sample consisted of CD4+ or CD8+ T cells sorted from blood, taken in a trial of the OX40 agonist ivuxolimab. Every receptor here comes from an adult with an advanced solid tumor such as melanoma, head and neck, liver or kidney cancer. Both conserved end residues are part of each CDR3. Each record gives: V gene, clone size, D gene, J gene, CDR3 DNA, CDR3 protein. A D gene is named only where the DNA matches it firmly. Expanded clones are given a class, and other clones once, few, many or no size at all.

>TRBV5-5|-|-|TRBJ1-1
TGTGCCAGCAGCCTGACCCGGACAGTCACTGAAGCTTTCTTT
CASSLTRTVTEAFF
>TRBV6-5|-|-|TRBJ2-1
TGTGCCAGCAGTCCCAGGGGTTCCTACAATGAGCAGTTCTTC
CASSPRGSYNEQFF
>TRBV2|-|-|TRBJ2-4
TGTGCCGCTCGGCCGGCCGAAAACATTCAGTACTTC
CAARPAENIQYF
>TRBV4-1|few|-|TRBJ2-7
TGCGCCAGCAGCCCCCCGACAGGGAGGTACGGAGAGCAGTACTTC
CASSPPTGRYGEQYF
>TRBV6-5|once|-|TRBJ2-7
TGTGCCACCAGGCCCAGGGTACTTGAGCAGTACTTC
CATRPRVLEQYF
>TRBV7-9|-|-|TRBJ1-3
TGTGCCAGCGTGAAAACTGGAAACACCATATATTTT
CASVKTGNTIYF
>TRBV6-6|-|-|TRBJ1-2
TGTGCCAGCAGTTCCGGGTATGGCTACACCTTC
CASSSGYGYTF
>TRBV9|-|TRBD1|TRBJ1-5
TGTGCCAGCAGCGAACAGGGGTTGATGCAGCCCCAGCATTTT
CASSEQGLMQPQHF
>TRBV6-5|few|-|TRBJ1-2
TGTGCCAGCAGTTACACTCTCATCGGGCAGAACTATGGCTACACCTTC
CASSYTLIGQNYGYTF
>TRBV28|-|-|TRBJ1-2
TGTGCCAGCACCCCGGCGCAGGGGGGCTACACCTTC
CASTPAQGGYTF
>TRBV12-2|-|-|TRBJ1-4
TGTGCAAGTCGCTTCATTGGGGACAAAAATGAAAAACTGTTTTTT
CASRFIGDKNEKLFF
>TRBV28|-|-|TRBJ2-5
TGTGCCAGCAGTTTGAAGTGGACAGCGAAGCAAGAGACCCAGTACTTC
CASSLKWTAKQETQYF
>TRBV4-1|-|-|TRBJ1-2
TGCGCCAGCAGCCAAGTTTTGGGGGTTGGCTACACCTTC
CASSQVLGVGYTF
>TRBV7-3|-|TRBD2|TRBJ2-1
TGTGCCAGCAGCCCCGAAGGTAGTAGCGGGGGTATCATCTTC
CASSPEGSSGGIIF
>TRBV19|-|-|TRBJ1-5
TGTGCCAGTAAATATGGGGGGGCTAGCAATCAGCCCCAGCATTTT
CASKYGGASNQPQHF
>TRBV4-2|-|-|TRBJ1-2
TGTGCCAGCAGCGAGCGGGTCGATGGCTACACCTTC
CASSERVDGYTF
>TRBV5-4|once|TRBD1|TRBJ1-2
TGTGCCAGCAGCCAGGGGGGGACTTTCCCCAACTATGGCTACACCTTC
CASSQGGTFPNYGYTF
>TRBV5-1|-|TRBD1|TRBJ2-1
TGCGCCAGCAGACCCTTGGGACAGGGAGGAAGGGGCTCCTACAATGAGCAGTTCTTC
CASRPLGQGGRGSYNEQFF
>TRBV7-8|-|TRBD2|TRBJ2-2
TGTGCCAGCAGCTCACCGGGGGGGCCCACCGGGGAGCTGTTTTTT
CASSSPGGPTGELFF
>TRBV5-8|-|-|TRBJ2-7
TGTGCCAGCAGCAGCAGGTCTCTTTACGAGCAGTACTTC
CASSSRSLYEQYF
>TRBV7-9|once|-|TRBJ2-1
TGTGCCAGCAGCTTCGAAGGGAACAATGAGCAGTTCTTC
CASSFEGNNEQFF
>TRBV9|-|-|TRBJ2-7
TGTGCCAGCAGTCTGGACAGAGGAGGCTCCTACGAGCAGTACTTC
CASSLDRGGSYEQYF
>TRBV2|-|-|TRBJ2-5
TGTGCCAGCAGTGTTGCAGGGATCATCGCGACCCAGTACTTC
CASSVAGIIATQYF
>TRBV2|-|TRBD1|TRBJ1-3
TGTGCCAGCAAGTCAGGGGGCGGAAACACCATATATTTT
CASKSGGGNTIYF
>TRBV14|-|-|TRBJ1-6
TGTGCCAGCAGCCAAGCCGGGACACCGATTAATTCACCCCTCCACTTT
CASSQAGTPINSPLHF
>TRBV13|-|-|TRBJ2-4
TGTGCCAGCAGCGCAAGGGACTTTATAGCCAAAAACATTCAGTACTTC
CASSARDFIAKNIQYF
>TRBV7-2|-|-|TRBJ2-3
TGTGCCAGCAGCTTAGGACTTGGGATTTTGGATACGCAGTATTTT
CASSLGLGILDTQYF
>TRBV11-3|-|TRBD1|TRBJ2-7
TGTGCCAGCAGCCCACAGGGGTACGAGCAGTACTTC
CASSPQGYEQYF
>TRBV7-7|once|-|TRBJ2-7
TGTGCTAGCAGCTTATCTCCTGGTTCCTACGAGCAGTACTTC
CASSLSPGSYEQYF
>TRBV6-5|-|TRBD1|TRBJ1-2
TGTGCCAGCAGTTCGACGGGACAGGGGGCCGGTTATGGCTACACCTTC
CASSSTGQGAGYGYTF
>TRBV5-8|-|-|TRBJ2-3
TGTGCCAGCAGCTTAGGCGACTTCACAGATACGCAGTATTTT
CASSLGDFTDTQYF
>TRBV28|-|-|TRBJ2-5
TGTGCCAGCAGTTTTGGGACCGAGACCCAGTACTTC
CASSFGTETQYF
>TRBV5-1|-|-|TRBJ1-4
TGCGCCAGCAGCTTGGCCGATGGAGGTTCCGCAACTAATGAAAAACTGTTTTTT
CASSLADGGSATNEKLFF
>TRBV7-2|few|-|TRBJ2-2
TGTGCCAGCAGCGCTTATGGTATCGGGGCCCCCGGGGAGCTGTTTTTT
CASSAYGIGAPGELFF
>TRBV6-1|-|TRBD1|TRBJ2-7
TGTGCCAGCAGAGCCGGGACAGTACCCTACGAGCAGTACTTC
CASRAGTVPYEQYF
>TRBV18|-|-|TRBJ2-3
TGTGCCAGCTCACCATCGAATAGCGATACGCAGTATTTT
CASSPSNSDTQYF
>TRBV5-4|few|-|TRBJ1-6
TGTGCCAGCAGCTTGGGGGGGACGTCCTATAATTCACCCCTCCACTTT
CASSLGGTSYNSPLHF
>TRBV15|-|-|TRBJ1-3
TGTGCCACCAGCAGAGACAGGAGCTCTGGAAACACCATATATTTT
CATSRDRSSGNTIYF
>TRBV11-2|-|-|TRBJ2-3
TGTGCCAGCAGCTTAGGGGGTGAGGTTTTAAGCACAGATACGCAGTATTTT
CASSLGGEVLSTDTQYF
>TRBV5-1|-|-|TRBJ1-2
TGCGCCAGCAGCTTGACAGATAAAGGCTACACCTTC
CASSLTDKGYTF
>TRBV4-3|-|-|TRBJ1-3
TGCGCCAGCAGCGAGCGGACGGGGACGAGATCCTCTGGAAACACCATATATTTT
CASSERTGTRSSGNTIYF
>TRBV29-1|-|-|TRBJ2-5
TGCAGCGTTGAAGATCCCTCTCGGAGGGGAAACCAAGAGACCCAGTACTTC
CSVEDPSRRGNQETQYF
>TRBV6-1|-|-|TRBJ1-5
TGTGCCAGCAGCCCCCGGCCGGCCTTATATCAGCCCCAGCATTTT
CASSPRPALYQPQHF
>TRBV5-1|-|-|TRBJ2-3
TGCGCCAGCACCGTGGGGGGGCCACTTAGCACAGATACGCAGTATTTT
CASTVGGPLSTDTQYF
>TRBV11-3|-|TRBD1|TRBJ2-7
TGTGCCAGCAGCTTAGGGGGACAGGCCTACGAGCAGTACTTC
CASSLGGQAYEQYF
>TRBV28|-|TRBD1|TRBJ1-1
TGTGCCAGCAGTTTACCCTCCAGGGGGGCCCTGAGAACCACTGAAGCTTTCTTT
CASSLPSRGALRTTEAFF
>TRBV19|-|TRBD1|TRBJ1-5
TGTGCCAGCACTCCCGGGACAGGGTACGACAATCAGCCCCAGCATTTT
CASTPGTGYDNQPQHF
>TRBV6-1|once|TRBD1|TRBJ2-7
TGTGCCAGCCCATCCCAGACAGGGCCCTTC
CASPSQTGPF